The rows below give T cell receptor beta chains drawn from one sample of a study of shared clonotypes between healthy human individuals. This table comes from immunoSEQ multiplex PCR, and its TCRdb copy is limited to in-frame clones, with some not included. This sample yields millions of clones, of which 85% to 95% are seen a single time; roughly 0.15% belongs to the top ten. Sequenced: naive CD4+ T cells sorted from blood. The receptors derive from a man aged 18 to 29 in good health. CDR3s include the opening cysteine and the closing phenylalanine or tryptophan. The D gene is left open where the match is weak. Clone size is not always given. Where it is, it says once, few, many or a class for expanded clones.

once	-	TRBV11-2	TRBJ2-5	CASSLSPGQETQYF	TGTGCCAGCAGCTTATCCCCGGGCCAAGAGACCCAGTACTTC
-	-	TRBV7-9	TRBJ1-6	CAIETSRNSPLHF	TGTGCCATCGAAACGTCAAGAAATTCACCCCTCCACTTT
-	TRBD2	TRBV7-2	TRBJ2-3	CASSFGTRGNTDTQYF	TGTGCCAGCAGCTTCGGGACTAGGGGGAACACAGATACGCAGTATTTT
-	-	TRBV10-3	TRBJ2-3	CAIRGTDTQYF	TGTGCCATCAGGGGAACAGATACGCAGTATTTT
-	-	TRBV30	TRBJ1-5	CAWSVGGNQPQHF	TGTGCCTGGAGTGTAGGTGGCAATCAGCCCCAGCATTTT
-	-	TRBV11-2	TRBJ2-7	CASSSSGGNYEQYF	TGTGCCAGCAGCTCTTCTGGGGGCAACTACGAGCAGTACTTC
-	-	TRBV28	TRBJ2-6	CASSRWTVSGANVLTF	TGTGCCAGCAGTAGATGGACGGTCTCTGGGGCCAACGTCCTGACTTTC
-	-	TRBV28	TRBJ2-7	CASSEGGSSYEQYF	TGTGCCAGCAGTGAAGGGGGTTCAAGCTACGAGCAGTACTTC
few	-	TRBV30	TRBJ1-2	CAWISQKGRSYTF	TGTGCCTGGATCAGCCAGAAGGGCCGGAGCTACACCTTC
-	-	TRBV18	TRBJ1-5	CASSPPSRPSSSSNQPQHF	TGTGCCAGCTCACCACCGTCACGGCCTAGCTCAAGTAGCAATCAGCCCCAGCATTTT
-	TRBD2	TRBV5-1	TRBJ2-3	CASSETSSSDTQYF	TGCGCCAGCAGCGAGACTAGCTCGTCAGATACGCAGTATTTT
-	TRBD2	TRBV7-2	TRBJ2-1	CASSSRTSGGGYNEQFF	TGTGCCAGCAGCTCCCGGACTAGCGGGGGGGGCTACAATGAGCAGTTCTTC
-	-	TRBV11-2	TRBJ1-6	CASSQNYIFSYNSPLHF	TGTGCCAGCAGCCAAAATTATATATTCTCCTATAATTCACCCCTCCACTTT
-	-	TRBV6-5	TRBJ2-5	CASSRTIQETQYF	TGTGCCAGCAGTCGGACTATCCAAGAGACCCAGTACTTC
-	-	TRBV10-3	TRBJ1-5	CAISENYPSSNQPQHF	TGTGCCATCAGTGAGAACTACCCGAGCAGCAATCAGCCCCAGCATTTT
-	-	TRBV13	TRBJ2-7	CASSSPGNEQYF	TGTGCCAGCAGCTCCCCGGGAAACGAGCAGTACTTC
-	-	TRBV30	TRBJ2-2	CAWSVLDTGELFF	TGTGCCTGGAGTGTGCTAGACACCGGGGAGCTGTTTTTT
-	-	TRBV19	TRBJ2-7	CASSKVGSYEQYF	TGTGCCAGTAGTAAGGTCGGAAGCTACGAGCAGTACTTC
-	TRBD2	TRBV7-2	TRBJ2-2	CASSLAFPGGPGGELFF	TGTGCCAGCAGCTTAGCCTTTCCGGGAGGGCCCGGCGGGGAGCTGTTTTTT
-	TRBD1	TRBV7-2	TRBJ1-1	CASSLVGTGPNTEAFF	TGTGCCAGCAGCTTAGTGGGGACAGGACCGAACACTGAAGCTTTCTTT
-	-	TRBV9	TRBJ2-3	CASSAPAGASTDTQYF	TGTGCCAGCAGCGCCCCCGCAGGGGCTAGCACAGATACGCAGTATTTT
-	TRBD2	TRBV10-3	TRBJ2-1	CAIRPGLAGGNEQFF	TGTGCCATCAGGCCGGGACTAGCGGGGGGCAATGAGCAGTTCTTC
-	-	TRBV9	TRBJ2-5	CASSVLATQETQYF	TGTGCCAGCAGCGTGCTAGCGACCCAAGAGACCCAGTACTTC
-	TRBD1	TRBV7-2	TRBJ1-2	CASKRTGTGNGYTF	TGTGCCAGCAAACGGACGGGGACAGGGAATGGCTACACCTTC
-	TRBD1	TRBV30	TRBJ1-1	CAWTLTGGNTEAFF	TGTGCCTGGACCCTTACAGGGGGAAACACTGAAGCTTTCTTT
-	-	TRBV5-1	TRBJ2-1	CASSALEGYNEQFF	TGCGCCAGCAGCGCCCTGGAGGGATACAATGAGCAGTTCTTC
-	-	TRBV19	TRBJ2-7	CASSILPNAGQTSYEQYF	TGTGCCAGTAGTATACTCCCAAACGCCGGACAGACATCCTACGAGCAGTACTTC
-	TRBD1	TRBV7-2	TRBJ2-7	CASSLATGGAYEQYF	TGTGCCAGCAGCTTAGCGACAGGGGGGGCCTACGAGCAGTACTTC
-	-	TRBV7-3	TRBJ2-7	CASSLAHSYEQYF	TGTGCCAGCAGCTTAGCCCACTCCTACGAGCAGTACTTC
-	-	TRBV5-1	TRBJ1-1	CASSLAGGDTEAFF	TGCGCCAGCAGCTTGGCCGGGGGGGACACTGAAGCTTTCTTT
-	-	TRBV27	TRBJ2-1	CASRDRDEQFF	TGTGCCAGCAGGGATAGGGATGAGCAGTTCTTC
-	-	TRBV6-5	TRBJ2-7	CASSYSPRDGTYEQYF	TGTGCCAGCAGTTACTCACCCCGGGACGGAACTTACGAGCAGTACTTC
-	-	TRBV5-1	TRBJ1-1	CASSSWGEGSTEAFF	TGCGCCAGCAGCTCCTGGGGGGAGGGGAGCACTGAAGCTTTCTTT
-	TRBD1	TRBV28	TRBJ1-2	CAIETGTGDHGYTF	TGTGCCATCGAAACCGGGACAGGGGACCATGGCTACACCTTC
-	TRBD2	TRBV7-3	TRBJ2-3	CASSKSGGNTDTQYF	TGTGCCAGCAGCAAAAGCGGGGGGAACACAGATACGCAGTATTTT
-	TRBD2	TRBV30	TRBJ2-7	CAWSIAGTLSSYEQYF	TGTGCCTGGAGTATAGCGGGAACTTTATCGAGCTACGAGCAGTACTTC
once	-	TRBV7-8	TRBJ2-1	CATSRGTYNEQFF	TGTGCCACCTCCCGGGGGACCTACAATGAGCAGTTCTTC
-	-	TRBV30	TRBJ1-4	CAWSEQFNEKLFF	TGTGCCTGGAGTGAACAGTTTAATGAAAAACTGTTTTTT
-	-	TRBV7-7	TRBJ2-1	CASSSGTRGEKGNEQFF	TGTGCTAGCAGCTCGGGGACCAGGGGAGAAAAAGGAAATGAGCAGTTCTTC
once	-	TRBV5-1	TRBJ1-1	CASSLDRPMNTEAFF	TGCGCCAGCAGCTTAGACAGACCCATGAACACTGAAGCTTTCTTT
-	-	TRBV19	TRBJ2-4	CASSPGGPGLAKNIQYF	TGTGCCAGTAGTCCAGGGGGGCCAGGGCTAGCCAAAAACATTCAGTACTTC
once	-	TRBV15	TRBJ2-6	CATSRDLSGANVLTF	TGTGCCACCAGCAGGGACCTTTCTGGGGCCAACGTCCTGACTTTC
-	-	TRBV29-1	TRBJ1-1	CSVVLVGVMGTEAFF	TGCAGCGTTGTTCTTGTTGGGGTAATGGGCACTGAAGCTTTCTTT
-	TRBD1	TRBV7-9	TRBJ2-2	CASSLAGTANTGELFF	TGTGCCAGCAGCTTAGCAGGGACAGCGAACACCGGGGAGCTGTTTTTT
-	-	TRBV4-1	TRBJ2-3	CASSQEGMGSTDTQYF	TGCGCCAGCAGCCAGGAAGGGATGGGGAGCACAGATACGCAGTATTTT
-	TRBD1	TRBV19	TRBJ1-4	CASSLLAGQGDEKLFF	TGTGCCAGTAGTCTTCTAGCGGGACAGGGCGATGAAAAACTGTTTTTT
once	TRBD1	TRBV2	TRBJ2-7	CASNWDRVLDYEQYF	TGTGCCAGCAATTGGGACAGAGTACTGGACTACGAGCAGTACTTC
-	-	TRBV18	TRBJ1-1	CAGREQTEGTEAFF	TGTGCCGGGAGGGAGCAGACTGAGGGCACTGAAGCTTTCTTT
once	TRBD1	TRBV7-2	TRBJ2-7	CASSGGQGYSYEQYF	TGTGCCAGCAGCGGGGGACAGGGGTACTCCTACGAGCAGTACTTC
-	-	TRBV28	TRBJ2-5	CASSLLGSGGKQETQYF	TGTGCCAGCAGTTTATTGGGGTCTGGAGGAAAACAAGAGACCCAGTACTTC